This record concerns one T cell receptor (beta chain) sequence. Produced via immunoSEQ multiplex PCR; TCRdb's table is partial and in-frame only. The repertoire holds tens of thousands of clones, with roughly 72% as singletons. This sample stems from a study of STAT5B mutations in CD4+ large granular lymphocyte leukemia. Control samples were healthy donors' buffy coats. Sequencing used CD4+ T cells from blood buffy coats. The sequence was obtained from a human donor in good health.

CDR3 region: CASSYGTTNTEAFF. In DNA, the CDR3 is TGTGCCAGCAGTTATGGGACAACGAACACTGAAGCTTTCTTT. This chain joins TRBV7-8 and TRBJ1-1; TRBD1 is a possible D gene (6 bases). Germline V gene data show CDR1 as SGHVS and CDR2 as FQNEAQ. V lost 6 bases and J 1 base, leaving 12 bases between the germline ends. This CDR3 contains 14 residues.